This record covers a single TCR beta chain. The data were taken from a study of blood T cell repertoires in COVID-19. Study information: Collection of acute and convalescent COVID-19 samples took place in the United States, Italy and Spain. T cells, B-cell-depleted T cells, or PBMCs provided the cDNA or gDNA that served as material.

As processed by the authors: Nucleated cell number was recorded as an estimate derived from reference gene primer amplification. Data came from immunoSEQ multiplex PCR; TCRdb stores just in-frame clones and leaves some out. V, J and clone size were drawn from that table, and D and trimming were deduced from the DNA. The data contain around 99,000 clones, around 81% of them singletons. Germline V CDR1 and CDR2: SGHRS, YFSETQ. Trimming cost V 0 bases and J 9 bases; bases outside gene matches: 6. The CDR3 extends over 16 amino acids. The clonotype originates from a man in his forties or fifties who had recovered from COVID-19. Specimen: peripheral blood. V gene TRBV5-1 combines with J gene TRBJ1-6; 10 nucleotides line up with TRBD1. In DNA, the CDR3 is TGCGCCAGCAGCTTGGGGGGGACAGGGGCAAGTTCACCCCTCCACTTT. Translating it yields CASSLGGTGASSPLHF.